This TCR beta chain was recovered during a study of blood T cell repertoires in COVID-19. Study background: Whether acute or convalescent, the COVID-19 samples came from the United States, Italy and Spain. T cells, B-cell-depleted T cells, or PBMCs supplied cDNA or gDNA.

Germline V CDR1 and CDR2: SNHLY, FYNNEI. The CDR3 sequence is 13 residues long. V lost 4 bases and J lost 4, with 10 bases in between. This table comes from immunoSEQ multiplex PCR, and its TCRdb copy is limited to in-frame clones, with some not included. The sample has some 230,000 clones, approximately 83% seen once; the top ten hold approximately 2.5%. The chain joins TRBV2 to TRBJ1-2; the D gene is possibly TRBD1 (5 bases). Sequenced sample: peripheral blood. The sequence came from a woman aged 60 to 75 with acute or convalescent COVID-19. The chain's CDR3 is CASSVGVSYGYTF. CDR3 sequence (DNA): TGTGCCAGCAGTGTAGGGGTGAGCTATGGCTACACCTTC.